The next 25 T cell receptor beta chains were all read from a single sample in a study of blood T cell repertoires in COVID-19. The data were produced by immunoSEQ multiplex PCR, yet TCRdb's version contains in-frame clones alone and is incomplete. Of over 45,000 clones in the sample, 81% were seen once. The sequenced sample consisted of peripheral blood. The origin of the receptors is a woman of 80 years or more with active or convalescent COVID-19.

The chain combines TRBV6-5 with TRBJ2-2, with TRBD1 matching 7 bases. The CDR3 totals 15 residues. Trimming at V came to 6 bases and at J to 1 base, leaving 5 bases not matched to a gene. Germline V gives CDR1 MNHEY, CDR2 SVGAGI. The CDR3 protein is CASRGGQENTGELFF. The CDR3 bases are TGTGCCAGCAGAGGTGGACAGGAGAACACCGGGGAGCTGTTTTTT.

The chain has TRBV28 and TRBJ1-1; tentative D call: TRBD1 (5 bases). Germline-derived CDR1 and CDR2 are MDHEN and SYDVKM. CDR3 length equals 14 residues. V gave up 3 bases and J gave up 5 bases, with 13 bases separating them. CDR3 amino acids: CASSFWRGGTEAFF. The CDR3, as DNA: TGTGCCAGCAGTTTCTGGAGGGGAGGGACTGAAGCTTTCTTT.

This clone has just one count. This chain links TRBV27 with TRBJ2-5; 10 positions match TRBD2. CDR1 is MNHEY and CDR2 is SMNVEV in the germline V gene (reference sequence). After removal of 5 bases from V and 6 bases from J, the junction contained 24 bases not matched to a gene. The CDR3 has 20 residues. For the CDR3, the DNA is TGTGCCAGCAGTCCCCCAATGGGACGAGCGGGGGGGACTTTCTTTCAGACCCAGTACTTC. Protein: CASSPPMGRAGGTFFQTQYF.

The chain couples TRBV5-1 to TRBJ2-1, with TRBD1 matching 8 bases. This CDR3 comprises 15 residues. Per the germline V gene, CDR1 is SGHRS and CDR2 is YFSETQ. V dropped 3 bases and J dropped 6; count of bases not matched to a gene: 8. The CDR3 DNA reads TGCGCCAGCAGCTCGAGCAGGGGGCAATTCAATGAGCAGTTCTTC. This sequence encodes CASSSSRGQFNEQFF.

The chain is built from TRBV16 and TRBJ1-1, with 7 bases matching TRBD1. The CDR3 loop spans 14 amino acids. The germline gives CDR1 KGHSY, CDR2 FQNENV. Unmatched junction bases numbered 7, after V lost 6 bases and J lost 3 bases. The CDR3 coding sequence is TGTGCCAGCAGTCCAAGGCAGGGGGACACTGAAGCTTTCTTT. Protein product: CASSPRQGDTEAFF.

The chain uses TRBV28 and TRBJ1-1, with no clear D. The CDR3 is 15 amino acids. Germline CDR1 reads MDHEN; CDR2 reads SYDVKM. V was clipped by 5 bases and J by 0 bases, with 13 bases between them. CDR3 nucleotides: TGTGCCAGCAGTATGACGGAGAGCATGAACACTGAAGCTTTCTTT. Translation: CASSMTESMNTEAFF.

The chain is built from TRBV3-1 (or the pseudogene TRBV3-2) and TRBJ2-5; D is undetermined. Germline V gene lookup returns CDR1 LGHDT and CDR2 YNNKEL (reference sequence). V gave up 3 bases and J gave up 5 bases, with 4 bases separating them. CDR3 length: 11 amino acids. The CDR3 here is CASSQGETQYF. CDR3 coding DNA: TGTGCCAGCAGCCAGGGCGAGACCCAGTACTTC.

This rearrangement joins TRBV7-6 to TRBJ1-5; D is unresolved. The CDR3 length is 16 residues. The germline V gene encodes CDR1 SGHVS and CDR2 FNYEAQ. Trimming cost V 5 bases and J 0 bases, with 14 bases left between them. The CDR3 DNA reads TGTGCCAGCAGCCCTCACCCTAGTGTTAGCAATCAGCCCCAGCATTTT. Residues: CASSPHPSVSNQPQHF.

The chain couples TRBV28 to TRBJ2-7; 13 bases match TRBD2. With 2 bases clipped from V and 4 bases from J, the junction kept 8 bases outside the gene matches. The CDR3 contains 17 residues. In germline, CDR1 is MDHEN, CDR2 SYDVKM. For the CDR3, the DNA is TGTGCCAGCAGTTTAGTCCCGGGACTAGCGGGGTGGTACGAGCAGTACTTC. Translating gives CASSLVPGLAGWYEQYF.

This clone was seen only a few times. V usage is TRBV2 and J usage is TRBJ2-3, with 12 bases aligning to TRBD2. Germline CDR1 reads SNHLY; CDR2 reads FYNNEI. Unmatched junction bases numbered 8, after V lost 4 bases and J lost 9 bases. This CDR3 region has 15 residues. The CDR3 protein is CASSVSSGGASTQYF. For the CDR3, the DNA is TGTGCCAGCAGTGTTTCTAGCGGGGGGGCGTCGACGCAGTATTTT.

CDR3 in amino acids: CATSEGANTEAFF. CDR3 DNA: TGTGCCACCAGTGAGGGAGCTAACACTGAAGCTTTCTTT. This chain uses TRBV24-1 with TRBJ1-1; unclear D gene. CDR1 KGHDR and CDR2 SFDVKD come from the germline V gene. The CDR3 is made up of 13 amino acids. Trimming shortened V by 4 bases and J by 2 bases, and 7 bases separated the two germline ends.

The gene calls are TRBV6-6 and TRBJ2-5; 7 bases are shared with TRBD2. The CDR3 is 16 residues long. The J segment lost 0 bases and the V segment lost 1 base, leaving 5 bases of the junction unmatched. The germline CDR1 and CDR2 sequences are MNHNY and SVGAGI (reference sequence). The CDR3 bases are TGTGCCAGCAGTTACTATTCGCGGGGGTACCAAGAGACCCAGTACTTC. The encoded protein is CASSYYSRGYQETQYF.

The genes are TRBV27 and TRBJ1-6, with D possibly TRBD1 on 6 matching bases. This CDR3 contains 15 residues. Trimming took off 4 bases at V and 8 bases at J, with 15 bases between the two ends. CDR1 is MNHEY and CDR2 is SMNVEV in the germline V gene (reference sequence). This chain's CDR3 is CASSSLQGGYSPLHF. CDR3 in DNA: TGTGCCAGCAGTTCCTTACAGGGTGGGTATTCACCCCTCCACTTT.

The V call is TRBV28, the J call TRBJ2-5; 11 bases fit TRBD2. With 4 bases clipped from V and 2 bases from J, the junction kept 3 bases outside the gene matches. The CDR3 contains 15 residues. Germline CDR1 MDHEN, CDR2 SYDVKM. The CDR3 nucleotides read TGTGCCAGCAGTTCCACTAGCGGGGGTCAAGAGACCCAGTACTTC. As protein: CASSSTSGGQETQYF. Looking up the rest from reference TRBV28 and TRBJ2-5 gives the full variable domain: DVKVTQSSRYLVKRTGEKVFLECVQDMDHENMFWYRQDPGLGLRLIYFSYDVKMKEKGDIPEGYSVSREKKERFSLILESASTNQTSMYLCASSSTSGGQETQYFGPGTRLLVL.

The V and J genes are TRBV28 and TRBJ1-2, with D tentatively TRBD1 (5 bases). Germline CDR1 reads MDHEN; CDR2 reads SYDVKM. The CDR3 sequence is 14 residues long. V was shortened by 6 bases and J by 5 bases, with 16 bases between the two germline ends. The CDR3 coding sequence is TGTGCCAGCAGCCTTAGCGGGGCAGCATATGGCTACACCTTC. This translates into CASSLSGAAYGYTF.

V gene TRBV10-3 combines with J gene TRBJ2-7; 10 bases fit TRBD1. V dropped 4 bases and J dropped 0; count of bases not matched to a gene: 6. CDR3 length: 16 amino acids. Per germline, CDR1 ENHRY and CDR2 SYGVKD. CDR3 coding DNA: TGTGCCATCAGTGCGGGACAGGGGTACGGCTCCTACGAGCAGTACTTC. Its protein is CAISAGQGYGSYEQYF.

This chain links TRBV19 with TRBJ1-4; a possible D gene is TRBD1 (6 bases). Germline-derived CDR1 and CDR2 are LNHDA and SQIVND (reference sequence). The CDR3 is 13 residues long. Trimming stripped 4 bases from V and 6 bases from J, with 9 bases between. The CDR3, as DNA: TGTGCCAGTAGTAGAAGGACAGATGAAAAACTGTTTTTT. Residues: CASSRRTDEKLFF.

This clone was seen just once. The CDR3 region is CASSEALPQYGYTF. The CDR3 bases are TGTGCCAGCAGTGAAGCGCTTCCACAATATGGCTACACCTTC. V and J are TRBV2 and TRBJ1-2; D ambiguous. Looked up from germline, CDR1 is SNHLY and CDR2 is FYNNEI. This CDR3 has 14 residues. Between the trimmed V and J ends, which lost 0 bases and 5 bases, there was a span of 10 bases.

The chain combines TRBV3-1 (or the pseudogene TRBV3-2) with TRBJ1-2; D gene unclear. V was cut by 1 base and J by 7 bases, with 10 bases left in between. The germline V gene has CDR1 LGHDT and CDR2 YNNKEL (reference sequence). The CDR3 totals 13 residues. The CDR3 loop is CASSQVQAGGYTF. The CDR3 DNA sequence: TGTGCCAGCAGCCAAGTCCAGGCTGGTGGCTACACCTTC.

The V and J genes are TRBV7-9 and TRBJ2-3; 9 nucleotides match TRBD1. V shed 6 bases and J 4 bases; nucleotides not matched to a gene: 8. Per the germline V gene, CDR1 is SEHNR and CDR2 is FQNEAQ (reference sequence). The CDR3 runs to 15 residues. CDR3 sequence (DNA): TGTGCCAGCAGGACCGGGACAGGGAGTGCAGATACGCAGTATTTT. It encodes CASRTGTGSADTQYF.

This sequence joins TRBV5-1 and TRBJ1-2; unclear D gene. Germline loops: CDR1 SGHRS, CDR2 YFSETQ. Trimming left V 0 bases short and J 0 bases short, with 12 bases between. The CDR3 consists of 16 residues. CDR3 region: CASSLGLGLANYGYTF. The DNA for the CDR3 is TGCGCCAGCAGCTTGGGGCTCGGGTTAGCTAACTATGGCTACACCTTC.

The chain is built from TRBV7-2 and TRBJ1-1; D is uncertain. From germline, CDR1 is SGHTA and CDR2 FQGNSA. Trimming took off 6 bases at V and 1 base at J, with 9 bases between the two ends. The CDR3 has 13 amino acids. Here the CDR3 reads CASSSYRNTEAFF. The DNA for the CDR3 is TGTGCCAGCAGTTCTTATAGGAACACTGAAGCTTTCTTT.

This chain joins TRBV28 and TRBJ2-7; TRBD2 might be the D (6 bases). This CDR3 comprises 15 residues. V was pared by 6 bases and J by 7 bases, with 22 bases between. CDR1 is MDHEN, CDR2 SYDVKM, per germline. The CDR3 sequence: CASRLPQGGSFEQYF. Written as DNA, the CDR3 is TGTGCCAGCAGACTCCCTCAGGGAGGTTCTTTTGAGCAGTACTTC.

The V and J genes are TRBV28 and TRBJ2-2; D remains unclear. CDR1 is MDHEN, CDR2 SYDVKM, per germline. V was clipped by 6 bases and J by 9 bases, with 11 bases between them. CDR3 length equals 12 residues. The CDR3 protein is CASSSVTRELFF. The CDR3 nucleotides read TGTGCCAGCAGCTCGGTAACCCGGGAGCTGTTTTTT.

The chain uses TRBV5-1 and TRBJ2-7; D uncertain. This CDR3 region has 15 residues. V gave up 0 bases and J gave up 3 bases, with 13 bases separating them. Germline V CDR1 and CDR2: SGHRS, YFSETQ. The CDR3 DNA follows: TGCGCCAGCAGCTTGGGTTTAGACTTCTTCTACGAGCAGTACTTC. This gives the protein CASSLGLDFFYEQYF.